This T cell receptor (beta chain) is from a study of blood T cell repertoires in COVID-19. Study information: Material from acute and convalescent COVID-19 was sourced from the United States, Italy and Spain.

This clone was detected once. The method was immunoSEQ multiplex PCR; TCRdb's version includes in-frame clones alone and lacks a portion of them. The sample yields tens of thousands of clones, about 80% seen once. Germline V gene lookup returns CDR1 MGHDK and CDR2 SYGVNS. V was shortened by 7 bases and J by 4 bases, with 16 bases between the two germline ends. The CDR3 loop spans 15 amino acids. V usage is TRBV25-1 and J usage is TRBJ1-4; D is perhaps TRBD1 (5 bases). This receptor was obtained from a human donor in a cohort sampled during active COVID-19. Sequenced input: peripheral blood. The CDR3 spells CASTATGRGNEKLFF. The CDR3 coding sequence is TGTGCCAGCACCGCTACGGGGCGGGGTAATGAAAAACTGTTTTTT.